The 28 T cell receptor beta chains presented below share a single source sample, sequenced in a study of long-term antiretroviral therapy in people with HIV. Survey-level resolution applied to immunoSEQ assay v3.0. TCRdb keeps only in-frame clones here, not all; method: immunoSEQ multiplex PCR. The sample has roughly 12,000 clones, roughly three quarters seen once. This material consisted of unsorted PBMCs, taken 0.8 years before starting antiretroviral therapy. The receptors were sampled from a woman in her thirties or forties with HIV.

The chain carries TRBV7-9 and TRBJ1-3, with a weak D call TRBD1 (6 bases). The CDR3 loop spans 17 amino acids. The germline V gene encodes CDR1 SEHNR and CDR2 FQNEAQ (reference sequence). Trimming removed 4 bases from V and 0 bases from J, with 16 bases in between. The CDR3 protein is CASSSTRTDLSGNTIYF. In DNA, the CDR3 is TGTGCCAGCAGCTCTACTCGGACAGATCTCTCTGGAAACACCATATATTTT.

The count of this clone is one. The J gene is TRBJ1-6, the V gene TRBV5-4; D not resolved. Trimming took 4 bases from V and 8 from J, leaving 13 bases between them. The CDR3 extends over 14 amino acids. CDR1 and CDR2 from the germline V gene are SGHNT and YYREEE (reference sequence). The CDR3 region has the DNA TGTGCCAGCAGCCGCTGGGCTCCTCATTCACCCCTCCACTTT. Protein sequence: CASSRWAPHSPLHF.

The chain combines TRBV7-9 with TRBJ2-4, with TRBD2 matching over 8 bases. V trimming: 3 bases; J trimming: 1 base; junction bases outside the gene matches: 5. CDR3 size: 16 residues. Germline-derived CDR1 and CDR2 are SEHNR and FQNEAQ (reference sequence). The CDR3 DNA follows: TGTGCCAGCAGCTTGTCGCGGGAGGAGGCCAAAAACATTCAGTACTTC. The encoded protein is CASSLSREEAKNIQYF. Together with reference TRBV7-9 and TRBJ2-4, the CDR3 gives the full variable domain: DTGVSQNPRHKITKRGQNVTFRCDPISEHNRLYWYRQTLGQGPEFLTYFQNEAQLEKSRLLSDRFSAERPKGSFSTLEIQRTEQGDSAMYLCASSLSREEAKNIQYFGAGTRLSVL.

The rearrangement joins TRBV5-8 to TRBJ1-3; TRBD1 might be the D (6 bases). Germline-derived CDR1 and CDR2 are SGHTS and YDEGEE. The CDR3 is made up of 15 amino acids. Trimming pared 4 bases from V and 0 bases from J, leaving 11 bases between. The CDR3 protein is CASSAGTYSGNTIYF. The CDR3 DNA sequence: TGTGCCAGCAGCGCCGGGACATACTCTGGAAACACCATATATTTT.

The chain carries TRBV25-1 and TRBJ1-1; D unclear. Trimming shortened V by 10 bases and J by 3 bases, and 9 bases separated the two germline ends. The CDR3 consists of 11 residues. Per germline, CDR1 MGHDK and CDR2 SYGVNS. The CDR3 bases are TGTGCCACCTCCCGGTACACTGAAGCTTTCTTT. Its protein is CATSRYTEAFF.

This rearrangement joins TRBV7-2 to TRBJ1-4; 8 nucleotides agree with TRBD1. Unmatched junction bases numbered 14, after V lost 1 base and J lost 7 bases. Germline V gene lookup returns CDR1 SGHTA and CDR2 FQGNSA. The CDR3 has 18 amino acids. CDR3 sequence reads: CASSLDPGQGPGGEKLFF. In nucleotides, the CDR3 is TGTGCCAGCAGCTTAGATCCAGGACAGGGACCGGGAGGTGAAAAACTGTTTTTT.

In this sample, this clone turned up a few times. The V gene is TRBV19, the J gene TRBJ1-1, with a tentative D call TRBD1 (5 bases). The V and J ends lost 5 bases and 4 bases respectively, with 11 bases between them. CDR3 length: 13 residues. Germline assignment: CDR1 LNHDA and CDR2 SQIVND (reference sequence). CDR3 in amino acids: CASSEQGGTEAFF. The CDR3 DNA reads TGTGCCAGTAGTGAGCAGGGCGGCACTGAAGCTTTCTTT.

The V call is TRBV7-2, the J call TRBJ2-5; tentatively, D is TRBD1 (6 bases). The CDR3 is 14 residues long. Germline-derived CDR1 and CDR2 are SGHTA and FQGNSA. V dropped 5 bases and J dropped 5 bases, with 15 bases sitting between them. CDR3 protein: CASSPQGSGETQYF. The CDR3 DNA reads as TGTGCCAGCAGCCCGCAGGGGTCCGGGGAGACCCAGTACTTC.

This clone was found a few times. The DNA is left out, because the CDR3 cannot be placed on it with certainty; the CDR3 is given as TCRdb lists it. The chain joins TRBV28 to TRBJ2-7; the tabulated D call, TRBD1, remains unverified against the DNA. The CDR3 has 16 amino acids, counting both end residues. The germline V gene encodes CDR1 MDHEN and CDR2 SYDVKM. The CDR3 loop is CASSSSTPSMTVEQYF.

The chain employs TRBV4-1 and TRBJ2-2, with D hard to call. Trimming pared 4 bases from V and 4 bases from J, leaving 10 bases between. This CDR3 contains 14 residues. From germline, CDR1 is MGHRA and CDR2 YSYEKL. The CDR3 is CASSPSYFTGELFF. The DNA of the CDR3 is TGCGCCAGCAGCCCAAGTTATTTCACCGGGGAGCTGTTTTTT.

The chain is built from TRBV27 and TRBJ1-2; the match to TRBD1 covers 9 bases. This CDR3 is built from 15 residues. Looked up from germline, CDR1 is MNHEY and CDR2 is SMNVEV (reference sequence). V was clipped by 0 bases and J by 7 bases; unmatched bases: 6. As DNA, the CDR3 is TGTGCCAGCAGTTTATCCGGGACAGGGCGAGGTGGCTACACCTTC. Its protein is CASSLSGTGRGGYTF.

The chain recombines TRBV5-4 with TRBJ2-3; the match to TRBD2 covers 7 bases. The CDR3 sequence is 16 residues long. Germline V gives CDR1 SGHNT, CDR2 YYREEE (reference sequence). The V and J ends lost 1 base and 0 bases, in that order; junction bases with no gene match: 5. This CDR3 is CASSLLASGSTDTQYF. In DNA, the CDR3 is TGTGCCAGCAGCTTGTTGGCTAGCGGTAGCACAGATACGCAGTATTTT.

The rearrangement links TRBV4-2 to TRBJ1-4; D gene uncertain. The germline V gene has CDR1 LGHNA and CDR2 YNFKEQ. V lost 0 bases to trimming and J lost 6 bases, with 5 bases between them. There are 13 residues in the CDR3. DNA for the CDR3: TGTGCCAGCAGCCAAGATCCCGATGAAAAACTGTTTTTT. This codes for CASSQDPDEKLFF.

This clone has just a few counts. The CDR3 DNA is TGTGCCAGCAGTGGCCCGGGACTAGCGGCTTATGGGAACGAGCAGTACTTC. Its translation is CASSGPGLAAYGNEQYF. This chain joins TRBV6-1 and TRBJ2-7; 11 positions match TRBD2. This CDR3 is built from 17 residues. V was pared by 4 bases and J by 5 bases, with 13 bases of the junction left unmatched. Germline V lookup: CDR1 MNHNS, CDR2 SASEGT.

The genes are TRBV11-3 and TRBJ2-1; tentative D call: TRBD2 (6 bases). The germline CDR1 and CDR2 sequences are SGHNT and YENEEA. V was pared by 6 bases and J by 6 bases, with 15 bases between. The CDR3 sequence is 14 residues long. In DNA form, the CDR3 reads TGTGCCAGCAGTGACCGACTAGTACCCAATGAGCAGTTCTTC. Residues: CASSDRLVPNEQFF.

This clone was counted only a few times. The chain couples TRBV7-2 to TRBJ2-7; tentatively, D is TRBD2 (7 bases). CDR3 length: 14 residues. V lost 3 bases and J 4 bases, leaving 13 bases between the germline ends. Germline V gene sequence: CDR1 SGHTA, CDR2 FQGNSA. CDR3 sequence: CASSFRGARYEQYF. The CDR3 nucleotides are TGTGCCAGCAGCTTTCGGGGGGCGCGGTACGAGCAGTACTTC. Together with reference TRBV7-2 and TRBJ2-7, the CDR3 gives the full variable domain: GAGVSQSPSNKVTEKGKDVELRCDPISGHTALYWYRQSLGQGLEFLIYFQGNSAPDKSGLPSDRFSAERTGGSVSTLTIQRTQQEDSAVYLCASSFRGARYEQYFGPGTRLTVT.

CDR3 residues: CASSLGQTEAFF. The CDR3 DNA reads as TGTGCCAGCAGCTTGGGCCAGACTGAAGCTTTCTTT. This sequence joins TRBV5-6 and TRBJ1-1, with D uncertain. Trimming removed 0 bases at V and 5 bases at J, with 5 bases between. Germline V gene sequence: CDR1 SGHDT, CDR2 YYEEEE. This CDR3 is built from 12 residues.

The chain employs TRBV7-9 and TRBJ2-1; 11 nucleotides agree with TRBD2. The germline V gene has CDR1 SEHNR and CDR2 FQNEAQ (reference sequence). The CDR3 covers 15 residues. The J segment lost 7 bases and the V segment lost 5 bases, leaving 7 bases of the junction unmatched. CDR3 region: CASSTGTSGKNEQFF. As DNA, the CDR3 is TGTGCCAGCAGCACCGGGACTAGCGGTAAGAATGAGCAGTTCTTC.

CDR3 sequence (DNA): TGTGCCAGCAGTGTACTATCACAGGGTAGAGGAATGAACACTGAAGCTTTCTTT. Protein sequence: CASSVLSQGRGMNTEAFF. The genes are TRBV6-1 and TRBJ1-1; weak D call: TRBD1 (6 bases). Germline CDR1 reads MNHNS; CDR2 reads SASEGT. V lost 4 bases and J lost 0, with 21 bases in between. The CDR3 runs 18 residues.

The CDR3 nucleotides read TGCAGCGTTGCGGGACCGAACTATGGCTACACCTTC. Translating it yields CSVAGPNYGYTF. V is TRBV29-1 and J is TRBJ1-2; D perhaps matches TRBD1 (5 bases). V was pared by 4 bases and J by 2 bases, with 8 bases between. Germline CDR1 SQVTM, CDR2 ANQGSEA. The CDR3 length is 12 residues. The entire variable domain, with the rest obtained from reference TRBV29-1 and TRBJ1-2, is as follows: SAVISQKPSRDICQRGTSLTIQCQVDSQVTMMFWYRQQPGQSLTLIATANQGSEATYESGFVIDKFPISRPNLTFSTLTVSNMSPEDSSIYLCSVAGPNYGYTFGSGTRLTVV.

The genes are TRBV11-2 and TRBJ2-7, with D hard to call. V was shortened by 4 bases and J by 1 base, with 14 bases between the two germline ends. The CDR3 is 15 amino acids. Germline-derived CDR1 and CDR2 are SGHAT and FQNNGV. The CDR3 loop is CASSSVGSQSYEQYF. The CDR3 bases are TGTGCCAGCAGCTCGGTGGGGTCACAATCCTACGAGCAGTACTTC.

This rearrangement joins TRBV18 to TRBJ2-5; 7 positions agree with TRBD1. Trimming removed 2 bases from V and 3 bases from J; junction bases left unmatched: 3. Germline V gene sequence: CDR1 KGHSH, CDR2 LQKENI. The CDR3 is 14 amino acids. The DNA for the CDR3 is TGTGCCAGCTCACCAACTGGGACAGAAGAGACCCAGTACTTC. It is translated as CASSPTGTEETQYF.

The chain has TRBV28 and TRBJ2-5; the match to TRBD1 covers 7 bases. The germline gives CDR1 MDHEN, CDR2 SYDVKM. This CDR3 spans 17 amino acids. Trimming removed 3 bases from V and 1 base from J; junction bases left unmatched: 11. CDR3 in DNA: TGTGCCAGCAGTTTCGTCCAATCTACAGGGGTCCAAGAGACCCAGTACTTC. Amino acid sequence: CASSFVQSTGVQETQYF. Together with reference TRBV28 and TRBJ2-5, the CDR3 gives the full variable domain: DVKVTQSSRYLVKRTGEKVFLECVQDMDHENMFWYRQDPGLGLRLIYFSYDVKMKEKGDIPEGYSVSREKKERFSLILESASTNQTSMYLCASSFVQSTGVQETQYFGPGTRLLVL.

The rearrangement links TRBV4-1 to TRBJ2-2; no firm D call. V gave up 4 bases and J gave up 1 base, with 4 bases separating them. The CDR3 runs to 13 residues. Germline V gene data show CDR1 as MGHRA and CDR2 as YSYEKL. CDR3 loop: CASSPMNTGELFF. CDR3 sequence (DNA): TGCGCCAGCAGCCCAATGAACACCGGGGAGCTGTTTTTT.

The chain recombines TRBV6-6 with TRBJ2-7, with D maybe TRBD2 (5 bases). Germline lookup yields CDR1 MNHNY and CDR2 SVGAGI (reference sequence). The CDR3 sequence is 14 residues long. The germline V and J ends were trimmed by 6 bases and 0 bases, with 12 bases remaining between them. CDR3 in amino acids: CASSSSASSYEQYF. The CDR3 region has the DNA TGTGCCAGCAGCAGTAGCGCTAGCTCCTACGAGCAGTACTTC.

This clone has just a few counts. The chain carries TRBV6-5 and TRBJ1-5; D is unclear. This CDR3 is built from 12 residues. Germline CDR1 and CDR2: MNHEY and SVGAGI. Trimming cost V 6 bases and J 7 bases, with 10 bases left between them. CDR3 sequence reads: CASSPQNQPQHF. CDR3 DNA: TGTGCCAGCAGCCCTCAGAACCAGCCCCAGCATTTT.

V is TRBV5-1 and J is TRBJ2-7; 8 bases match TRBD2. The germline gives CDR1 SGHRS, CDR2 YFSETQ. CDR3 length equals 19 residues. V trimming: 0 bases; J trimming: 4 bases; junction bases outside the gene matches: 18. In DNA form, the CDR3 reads TGCGCCAGCAGCTTGGAAGGCCGGCCCCACGGGAGGGCCGGATACGAGCAGTACTTC. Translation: CASSLEGRPHGRAGYEQYF.

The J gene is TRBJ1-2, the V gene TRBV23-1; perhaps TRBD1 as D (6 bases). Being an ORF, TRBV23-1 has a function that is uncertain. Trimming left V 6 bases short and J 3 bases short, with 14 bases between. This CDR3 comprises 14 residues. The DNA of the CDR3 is TGCGCCAGCAGAAGAGACGGACAGTACTATGGCTACACCTTC. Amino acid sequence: CASRRDGQYYGYTF.